One sample yielded the 27 T cell receptor beta chains listed below, sequenced in a study of memory CD4+ T cells and cytomegalovirus serostatus. Single viable CD3+CD4+CD8-CD45RO+ cells were sorted as the memory CD4+ T cells. The data were produced by immunoSEQ multiplex PCR, yet TCRdb's version contains in-frame clones alone and is incomplete. Here the sample spans about 50,000 clones, 82% being singletons. Sequencing was carried out using memory CD4+ T cells from blood. These receptors were taken from an adult in good health and CMV-seronegative.

The CDR3 DNA reads TGTGCCACCCCGTTCCTCTGCGGGGAGCTGGCCAAAAACATTCAGTACTTC. Translated: CATPFLCGELAKNIQYF. The chain combines TRBV21-1 with TRBJ2-4; the DNA was not used to check the table's D call, TRBD2. TRBV21-1 is noted as a pseudogene. The CDR3 extends over 17 amino acids.

The chain employs TRBV19 and TRBJ1-1; tentatively, D is TRBD1 (6 bases). CDR1 and CDR2 from the germline V gene are LNHDA and SQIVND (reference sequence). V lost 3 bases to trimming and J lost 1 base, with 12 bases between them. This CDR3 comprises 15 residues. CDR3 residues: CASSISVRGNTEAFF. The DNA for the CDR3 is TGTGCCAGTAGTATCTCGGTCAGGGGGAACACTGAAGCTTTCTTT. Supplemented by reference TRBV19 and TRBJ1-1, the full variable domain reads DGGITQSPKYLFRKEGQNVTLSCEQNLNHDAMYWYRQDPGQGLRLIYYSQIVNDFQKGDIAEGYSVSREKKESFPLTVTSAQKNPTAFYLCASSISVRGNTEAFFGQGTRLTVV.

The V and J genes are TRBV5-4 and TRBJ2-7; TRBD2 might be the D (6 bases). Germline values: CDR1 SGHNT, CDR2 YYREEE (reference sequence). The V and J ends lost 3 bases and 4 bases respectively, with 20 bases between them. The CDR3 spans 16 residues. CDR3 DNA sequence: TGTGCCAGCAGCTCCCCAAGGTCGGGAGACAGTTACGAGCAGTACTTC. Encoded protein: CASSSPRSGDSYEQYF.

V usage is TRBV2 and J usage is TRBJ1-2; no clear D. This CDR3 has 12 residues. Trimming stripped 6 bases from V and 8 bases from J, with 13 bases between. Germline CDR1 is SNHLY and CDR2 is FYNNEI. CDR3 protein: CASRIQSSGYTF. The DNA of the CDR3 is TGTGCCAGCAGGATCCAGTCTTCAGGCTACACCTTC.

The chain uses TRBV6-5 and TRBJ1-6; the D gene is possibly TRBD1 (5 bases). Germline V gene sequence: CDR1 MNHEY, CDR2 SVGAGI. This CDR3 region has 12 residues. The V gene lost 6 bases and the J gene lost 7 bases, with 7 bases spanning the gap. The CDR3 DNA follows: TGTGCCAGCAGCCCAGGGAATTCACCCCTCCACTTT. This codes for CASSPGNSPLHF.

The rearrangement links TRBV2 to TRBJ2-7, with TRBD1 matching 7 bases. CDR1 and CDR2 (germline): SNHLY, FYNNEI. CDR3 length equals 15 residues. V dropped 5 bases and J dropped 4; count of bases not matched to a gene: 11. The DNA of the CDR3 is TGTGCCAGCAGTATGACAGGGATTGGACTGTACGAGCAGTACTTC. Protein sequence: CASSMTGIGLYEQYF.

This clone was observed a few times. V is TRBV2 and J is TRBJ2-7, with 8 bases identical to TRBD1. This CDR3 has 12 residues. After removal of 5 bases from V and 10 bases from J, the junction contained 7 bases not matched to a gene. Germline CDR1 SNHLY, CDR2 FYNNEI. The CDR3 loop is CASSYTGGKQYF. In nucleotides, the CDR3 is TGTGCCAGCAGTTATACAGGGGGGAAACAGTACTTC.

The V gene is TRBV30, the J gene TRBJ1-2; no definite D call. The germline CDR1 and CDR2 sequences are GTSNPN and SVGIG (reference sequence). The V end lost 0 bases, the J end lost 7 bases, and 18 bases lay between the germline ends. The CDR3 spans 15 residues. The CDR3 region is CAWSVLSGIDSGYTF. CDR3 in DNA: TGTGCCTGGAGTGTACTATCTGGAATTGATAGTGGCTACACCTTC.

The chain recombines TRBV5-1 with TRBJ2-7; D might be TRBD2 (5 bases). CDR1 and CDR2 (germline): SGHRS, YFSETQ. V shed 6 bases and J shed 0 bases, with 13 bases lying between them. The CDR3 is made up of 14 amino acids. CDR3 in amino acids: CASTEGSSSYEQYF. In DNA form, the CDR3 reads TGCGCCAGCACCGAGGGTAGTAGCTCCTACGAGCAGTACTTC.

V usage is TRBV2 and J usage is TRBJ1-1; D remains unclear. This CDR3 has 14 amino acids. Per the germline V gene, CDR1 is SNHLY and CDR2 is FYNNEI. V dropped 4 bases and J dropped 0 bases, with 9 bases sitting between them. CDR3 bases: TGTGCCAGCAGTGTGGAAAGGGTGAACACTGAAGCTTTCTTT. It specifies CASSVERVNTEAFF.

V and J are TRBV28 and TRBJ1-2, with a possible D match to TRBD1 (6 bases). From germline, CDR1 is MDHEN and CDR2 SYDVKM. CDR3 size: 13 residues. V was pared by 8 bases and J by 4 bases, with 14 bases between. The CDR3 DNA reads as TGTGCCAGCTCCCCCCCGGACAGCTATGGCTACACCTTC. Its translation: CASSPPDSYGYTF.

The gene calls are TRBV4-2 and TRBJ2-4, with 9 bases that match TRBD2. This CDR3 has 17 residues. Germline V CDR1 and CDR2: LGHNA, YNFKEQ. The junction had 6 bases not matched to a gene; V was cut back by 0 bases and J by 3 bases. DNA of the CDR3: TGTGCCAGCAGCCAAGACGGCGCTAGCGGGGTCAAAAACATTCAGTACTTC. Amino acids: CASSQDGASGVKNIQYF.

In its sample, this clone was seen a few times. The rearrangement links TRBV2 to TRBJ1-6; no definite D call. CDR3 length equals 14 residues. CDR1 and CDR2 from the germline V gene are SNHLY and FYNNEI. V gave up 3 bases and J gave up 7 bases, with 10 bases separating them. CDR3 sequence (DNA): TGTGCCAGCAGTGACTTACAGACAAATTCACCCCTCCACTTT. Translating it yields CASSDLQTNSPLHF.

The gene calls are TRBV18 and TRBJ2-2; D is unclear. The germline V gene encodes CDR1 KGHSH and CDR2 LQKENI. This CDR3 is built from 13 residues. The V end was cut by 2 bases, the J end by 5 bases, with 6 bases between. The CDR3 spells CASSPDLTGELFF. CDR3 DNA sequence: TGTGCCAGCTCACCAGATCTGACCGGGGAGCTGTTTTTT. Full variable domain (outside the CDR3, taken from reference TRBV18 and TRBJ2-2): NAGVMQNPRHLVRRRGQEARLRCSPMKGHSHVYWYRQLPEEGLKFMVYLQKENIIDESGMPKERFSAEFPKEGPSILRIQQVVRGDSAAYFCASSPDLTGELFFGEGSRLTVL.

In this sample, this clone turned up once. The V call is TRBV4-3, the J call TRBJ1-2; 11 bases are a match to TRBD1. V shed 4 bases, J shed 8 bases, and the junction held 6 bases outside the gene matches. The CDR3 is made up of 14 amino acids. Looked up from germline, CDR1 is LGHNA and CDR2 is YSLEER. This chain's CDR3 is CASSPDRGREGYTF. In DNA form, the CDR3 reads TGCGCCAGCAGCCCGGACAGGGGGCGTGAGGGCTACACCTTC.

The chain recombines TRBV27 with TRBJ2-3, with D possibly TRBD2 on 6 matching bases. The CDR3 totals 15 residues. V lost 1 base and J lost 2, with 10 bases in between. Germline CDR1 reads MNHEY; CDR2 reads SMNVEV (reference sequence). The chain's CDR3 is CASSLYGTSTDTQYF. The CDR3 region has the DNA TGTGCCAGCAGTTTATATGGGACTTCCACAGATACGCAGTATTTT.

This chain uses TRBV19 with TRBJ1-1; no clear D gene. This CDR3 region has 14 residues. The V gene lost 6 bases and the J gene lost 1 base, with 12 bases spanning the gap. CDR1 is LNHDA, CDR2 SQIVND, per germline (reference sequence). CDR3 loop: CASRNSGSNTEAFF. CDR3 sequence (DNA): TGTGCCAGTAGGAACTCAGGCTCGAACACTGAAGCTTTCTTT.

The V and J genes are TRBV4-1 and TRBJ1-2, with D possibly TRBD1 on 5 matching bases. The ends were cut back, 3 bases at V and 4 bases at J, with 9 bases in the middle. The CDR3 totals 13 residues. Germline V CDR1 and CDR2: MGHRA, YSYEKL. The CDR3 spells CASSQTAIYGYTF. In nucleotides, the CDR3 is TGCGCCAGCAGCCAGACAGCTATCTATGGCTACACCTTC.

This clone was seen a few times. This rearrangement joins TRBV4-2 to TRBJ2-3, with 8 nucleotides matching TRBD2. In germline, CDR1 is LGHNA, CDR2 YNFKEQ. The CDR3 is 16 amino acids. Trimming took 1 base from V and 6 from J; bases not matched to a gene: 9. CDR3 sequence reads: CASSQGERGPLDTQYF. In DNA form, the CDR3 reads TGTGCCAGCAGCCAAGGTGAGCGGGGGCCTTTGGATACGCAGTATTTT.

This clone was detected only a few times. The V and J genes are TRBV7-9 and TRBJ1-2, with 7 bases aligning to TRBD1. CDR1 and CDR2 (germline): SEHNR, FQNEAQ (reference sequence). This CDR3 is 15 amino acids long. The V and J ends lost 5 bases and 1 base, in that order; junction bases with no gene match: 7. The CDR3 nucleotides read TGTGCCAGCAGCGCGGGGGACAGCAATAACTATGGCTACACCTTC. Protein: CASSAGDSNNYGYTF.

The chain employs TRBV18 and TRBJ2-5, with D possibly being TRBD2 (6 bases). V lost 6 bases and J lost 5, with 16 bases in between. The CDR3 is made up of 14 amino acids. The germline gives CDR1 KGHSH, CDR2 LQKENI. In DNA, the CDR3 is TGTGCCAGCTCTCTCACGGGGGTTCACGAGACCCAGTACTTC. As protein: CASSLTGVHETQYF.

V and J are TRBV5-1 and TRBJ1-1, with TRBD1 matching over 9 bases. CDR3 length: 15 residues. V was pared by 2 bases and J by 11 bases, with 13 bases of the junction left unmatched. The germline V gene encodes CDR1 SGHRS and CDR2 YFSETQ. CDR3 sequence (DNA): TGCGCCAGCAGCTTTACAGGGGGCGCGAATAGCGACGCTTTCTTT. Its protein product is CASSFTGGANSDAFF.

The rearrangement joins TRBV6-1 to TRBJ2-5; D is tentatively TRBD1 or TRBD2 (5 bases each). This CDR3 is built from 13 residues. V lost 7 bases and J lost 1, with 10 bases in between. CDR1 MNHNS and CDR2 SASEGT come from the germline V gene. The CDR3, as DNA: TGTGCCAGCATCAGAGGGGTCCAAGAGACCCAGTACTTC. Translating gives CASIRGVQETQYF.

The chain employs TRBV28 and TRBJ2-7; D perhaps matches TRBD2 (6 bases). Trimming stripped 3 bases from V and 3 bases from J, with 12 bases between. Germline V gene lookup returns CDR1 MDHEN and CDR2 SYDVKM. The CDR3 covers 14 residues. The CDR3 reads CASSLGAGLYEQYF. The CDR3 DNA reads as TGTGCCAGCAGTTTGGGAGCGGGCCTCTACGAGCAGTACTTC.

This clone was found a few times. The V call is TRBV12-2, the J call TRBJ2-7; TRBD1 reflects the table's D call only, with no check against the DNA. TRBV12-2 is noted as a pseudogene. The CDR3 is made up of 21 amino acids. The CDR3 DNA reads TGTGCAAGTCGCTTATCAGGGGGTATGGGGACAGGGGTCTCGAAGAGCTACGAGCAGTACTTC. Its translation: CASRLSGGMGTGVSKSYEQYF.

The gene calls are TRBV9 and TRBJ1-6; D is undetermined. Trimming pared 1 base from V and 0 bases from J, leaving 14 bases between. CDR3 length: 18 amino acids. The V gene's germline CDR1 is SGDLS and CDR2 YYNGEE. CDR3 bases: TGTGCCAGCAGCGTAAGCTCCAGCTTCAGCTCCTATAATTCACCCCTCCACTTT. The encoded protein is CASSVSSSFSSYNSPLHF.

This clone was picked up one time. The chain couples TRBV6-6 to TRBJ1-3; D gene ambiguous. CDR1 MNHNY and CDR2 SVGAGI come from the germline V gene (reference sequence). V was trimmed by 2 bases and J by 2 bases, leaving 10 bases between them. CDR3 length: 15 amino acids. DNA for the CDR3: TGTGCCAGCAGTTACACGGATGTTGCTGGAAACACCATATATTTT. Protein product: CASSYTDVAGNTIYF.